The source of this T cell receptor beta chain is a study of neurological immune-mediated disorders. This clonotype was seen only a few times. The target antigen is unknown. The germline gene is not matched at one end of the junction; a read error may be the cause. Study conclusions and caveats: No sharing of CDR3 amino acid sequences was observed among expanded clones across subjects, suggesting private repertoires in all groups.

cDNA synthesis was performed by 5'RACE with 10-nucleotide random UMIs. TCRdb passed the 5' RACE reads through MiXCR, listing each CDR3 protein once. The data contain approximately 53,000 distinct CDR3 sequences, 9% to 10% of them seen just once; the ten biggest clones take up about 1.5%. The sample's time point: longitudinal time-point 1 (baseline). The unsorted libraries were generated from a total of 2 million PBMCs, which had been stored in RNAlater at -80 C. The germline gives CDR1 SSHAT, CDR2 FNYEAQ (reference sequence). The CDR3 spans 13 residues. The V call is TRBV7-7, the J call TRBJ2-3; D is undetermined. Input material: PBMCs. This clonotype originated in a middle-aged woman in good health. The CDR3 sequence: CASSPTTGDTQYF. CDR3 sequence (DNA): TGTGCTAGCAGCCCAACGACGGGAGATACGCAGTATTTT.